The entry that follows covers one TCR beta chain sequence. The CDR3 is 15 amino acids. The germline V gene has CDR1 SGHRS and CDR2 YFSETQ. Trimming removed 4 bases from V and 0 bases from J, with 13 bases in between. These data are taken from a study of cytomegalovirus exposure and HLA in healthy donors. Profiled with immunoSEQ multiplex PCR; TCRdb holds only in-frame clones, not every one. The table includes roughly 330,000 clones, approximately 86% detected once. The clonotype originates from a woman aged 25 to 45 in good health and CMV-seropositive. The chain links TRBV5-1 to TRBJ2-5, with a possible D match to TRBD1 (6 bases). The specimen was PBMCs. This chain's CDR3 is CASSDPQGYQETQYF. The CDR3 DNA is TGCGCCAGCAGCGACCCACAGGGCTACCAAGAGACCCAGTACTTC.